The clone carrying this TCR beta chain was observed a handful of times. The antigen is not known. Trimming removed 3 bases from V and 1 base from J, with 11 bases in between. The CDR3 totals 15 residues. Germline V lookup: CDR1 MRHNA, CDR2 SNTAGT. RNA transcripts were the template for amplifying TCR beta CDR3 regions. The TCR CDR3 was amplified in a first-round RT-PCR using the HTBI primer set. TCRdb itself ran the multiplex PCR reads through MiXCR, one entry per CDR3 protein. Counted here are about 210,000 distinct CDR3 sequences, approximately 17% occurring once; the ten biggest clones make up 50%. The source of the sample is a study of T cells in Graves' hyperthyroidism and ophthalmopathy. General study findings and limits: Blood held most thyroid clonotypes expanded above 0.001 frequency. Ophthalmopathy was distinguished from stable hyperthyroidism by 13 V-J signatures.

Sequencing was performed on blood. The chain recombines TRBV6-4 with TRBJ2-3, with D perhaps TRBD1 or TRBD2 (6 bases each). This TCR was recovered from a man in his fifties with Graves' hyperthyroidism. The CDR3 DNA reads as TGTGCCAGCAGTGAGGGGGCTAGCGGCACAGATACGCAGTATTTT. It codes for CASSEGASGTDTQYF.